This TCR beta chain stems from a study of T cells after yellow fever vaccination. This clonotype appeared a few times. Its antigen is still unknown. 5'RACE template switching generated TCR cDNA, adding a universal primer site and UMIs. Using its own MiXCR run on the 5' RACE reads, TCRdb lists one record per CDR3 protein. The data show more than 300,000 distinct CDR3 sequences, around 7.3% seen once. This CDR3 region has 12 residues. Trimming left V 3 bases short and J 5 bases short, with 10 bases between. The germline gives CDR1 SQVTM, CDR2 ANQGSEA. Study observations and caveats: Clonotypes appearing in both CD4 and CD8 compartments existed, and their share was small. High-abundance clonotypes from the bulk population could contaminate FACS-sorted repertoires.

The origin of this receptor is a man younger than 35 who received the YFV17D yellow fever vaccine. The specimen was PBMCs, collected 35 to 50 days after the first yellow fever vaccination. The V call is TRBV29-1, the J call TRBJ1-1, with D possibly matching TRBD1 (6 bases). The CDR3 loop is CSVEGAGTEAFF. CDR3 in DNA: TGCAGCGTTGAGGGGGCCGGGACTGAAGCTTTCTTT.